This T cell receptor beta chain was retrieved from a study of blood T cells in healthy people across ages. In the study overall: Researchers report that template switching captured about one barcoded beta molecule per two T cells. Overall study results and limits: Because donor CMV status was unknown, expanded clonotype changes were possibly confounded.

The second PCR ran about 6 to 12 cycles with a sample-barcoded 5' primer and J-beta primers. In TCRdb, the 5' RACE reads were re-called with MiXCR into one record per CDR3 protein. Of over a million distinct CDR3 sequences in the sample, approximately 60% were seen once. Germline V CDR1 and CDR2: SGDLS, YYNGEE. Between the trimmed V and J ends, which lost 0 bases and 10 bases, there was a span of 17 bases. This CDR3 is 15 amino acids long. The donors, healthy Caucasians from Russia, were aged about 6 to 95. In its sample, this clonotype was seen many times. Its target is not known. The chain recombines TRBV9 with TRBJ2-1; D assignment may be TRBD1 or TRBD2 (7 bases each). The sequenced sample was blood. The origin of this receptor is a man aged 18-30 years in good health. The CDR3 reads CASSVARQGGGEQFF. The CDR3 nucleotides are TGTGCCAGCAGCGTAGCTCGACAGGGAGGGGGGGAGCAGTTCTTC.